A selection of T cell receptor beta chains follows, all from one sample in a study of blood T cell repertoires in COVID-19. Assay used: immunoSEQ multiplex PCR; TCRdb lists only in-frame clones, some missing. The data hold around 160,000 clones, with 88% observed a single time. The specimen sequenced was peripheral blood. These receptors originate from a human donor in a cohort sampled during active COVID-19. Each CDR3 is given with its conserved first and last residue. Fields, in order: CDR3 length, clone size, J gene, D gene, V gene, CDR3 protein, CDR3 DNA. A D gene is named only where the DNA matches it firmly. Clone size appears in some rows only: once, few, many, or a class for an expanded clone.

CDR3 length: 18; clone size: -; J gene: TRBJ2-6; D gene: -; V gene: TRBV18; CDR3 protein: CASSPRMNTLSGANVLTF; CDR3 DNA: TGTGCCAGCTCACCGAGGATGAATACCCTCTCTGGGGCCAACGTCCTGACTTTC
CDR3 length: 19; clone size: -; J gene: TRBJ2-2; D gene: TRBD2; V gene: TRBV7-2; CDR3 protein: CASSLELLAGAANTGELFF; CDR3 DNA: TGTGCCAGCAGCTTAGAATTACTAGCGGGGGCCGCGAACACCGGGGAGCTGTTTTTT
CDR3 length: 14; clone size: -; J gene: TRBJ2-7; D gene: -; V gene: TRBV4-3; CDR3 protein: CASSRAGETYEQYF; CDR3 DNA: TGCGCCAGCAGCCGAGCCGGGGAAACCTACGAGCAGTACTTC
CDR3 length: 13; clone size: -; J gene: TRBJ1-6; D gene: -; V gene: TRBV5-6; CDR3 protein: CASSGGGNSPLHF; CDR3 DNA: TGTGCCAGCAGTGGGGGGGGGAATTCACCCCTCCACTTT
CDR3 length: 14; clone size: -; J gene: TRBJ1-3; D gene: -; V gene: TRBV28; CDR3 protein: CASTFGSSGNTIYF; CDR3 DNA: TGTGCCAGCACCTTTGGGAGCTCTGGAAACACCATATATTTT
CDR3 length: 15; clone size: -; J gene: TRBJ2-7; D gene: TRBD1; V gene: TRBV6-6; CDR3 protein: CASSYGQVDSYEQYF; CDR3 DNA: TGTGCCAGCAGTTACGGACAGGTCGATTCCTACGAGCAGTACTTC
CDR3 length: 17; clone size: -; J gene: TRBJ2-1; D gene: TRBD2; V gene: TRBV28; CDR3 protein: CASSSWTSGSSYNEQFF; CDR3 DNA: TGTGCCAGCAGTTCTTGGACTAGCGGTAGCTCCTACAATGAGCAGTTCTTC
CDR3 length: 14; clone size: -; J gene: TRBJ2-1; D gene: TRBD2; V gene: TRBV29-1; CDR3 protein: CSVEVSGGNNEQFF; CDR3 DNA: TGCAGCGTTGAAGTTAGCGGGGGTAACAATGAGCAGTTCTTC
CDR3 length: 15; clone size: -; J gene: TRBJ2-7; D gene: -; V gene: TRBV28; CDR3 protein: CASSLRRFSKPEQYF; CDR3 DNA: TGTGCCAGCAGCTTGCGCCGTTTTTCGAAACCCGAGCAGTACTTC
CDR3 length: 13; clone size: -; J gene: TRBJ2-3; D gene: -; V gene: TRBV4-3; CDR3 protein: CASSHTGLDTQYF; CDR3 DNA: TGCGCCAGCAGCCACACAGGGTTAGATACGCAGTATTTT
CDR3 length: 15; clone size: -; J gene: TRBJ1-4; D gene: -; V gene: TRBV4-2; CDR3 protein: CASSQDLGGREKLFF; CDR3 DNA: TGTGCCAGCAGCCAAGATCTGGGGGGGCGAGAAAAACTGTTTTTT
CDR3 length: 11; clone size: -; J gene: TRBJ2-7; D gene: -; V gene: TRBV5-8; CDR3 protein: CASTRLREQYF; CDR3 DNA: TGTGCCAGCACCCGCTTGAGGGAGCAGTACTTC
CDR3 length: 17; clone size: -; J gene: TRBJ2-3; D gene: TRBD1; V gene: TRBV7-9; CDR3 protein: CASSSGQGVAITDTQYF; CDR3 DNA: TGTGCCAGCAGCTCCGGACAGGGGGTGGCCATCACAGATACGCAGTATTTT
CDR3 length: 19; clone size: -; J gene: TRBJ2-3; D gene: TRBD2; V gene: TRBV9; CDR3 protein: CASSVFKTSGIGAADTQYF; CDR3 DNA: TGTGCCAGCAGCGTATTCAAAACTAGCGGGATTGGGGCGGCAGATACGCAGTATTTT
CDR3 length: 13; clone size: -; J gene: TRBJ1-2; D gene: -; V gene: TRBV5-1; CDR3 protein: CASSLDSHNGYTF; CDR3 DNA: TGCGCCAGCAGCTTGGACAGCCACAATGGCTACACCTTC
CDR3 length: 13; clone size: -; J gene: TRBJ1-2; D gene: -; V gene: TRBV29-1; CDR3 protein: CSVWGQGNYGYTF; CDR3 DNA: TGCAGCGTTTGGGGGCAGGGAAACTATGGCTACACCTTC
CDR3 length: 15; clone size: -; J gene: TRBJ2-5; D gene: TRBD1; V gene: TRBV4-1; CDR3 protein: CASSQEDRERETQYF; CDR3 DNA: TGCGCCAGCAGCCAAGAGGACAGGGAGAGAGAGACCCAGTACTTC
CDR3 length: 16; clone size: once; J gene: TRBJ2-1; D gene: -; V gene: TRBV7-9; CDR3 protein: CASSFTGEGGYNEQFF; CDR3 DNA: TGTGCCAGCAGCTTCACTGGGGAGGGGGGTTACAATGAGCAGTTCTTC
CDR3 length: 15; clone size: -; J gene: TRBJ2-3; D gene: TRBD2; V gene: TRBV5-4; CDR3 protein: CASSLFPGGEDTQYF; CDR3 DNA: TGTGCCAGCAGCTTGTTTCCGGGAGGTGAAGATACGCAGTATTTT
CDR3 length: 12; clone size: -; J gene: TRBJ1-6; D gene: -; V gene: TRBV28; CDR3 protein: CASTPSGSPLHF; CDR3 DNA: TGTGCCAGCACTCCGTCGGGTTCACCCCTCCACTTT
CDR3 length: 14; clone size: -; J gene: TRBJ2-1; D gene: -; V gene: TRBV12-5; CDR3 protein: CASGNRVENNEQFF; CDR3 DNA: TGTGCTAGTGGAAACAGGGTGGAAAACAATGAGCAGTTCTTC
CDR3 length: 12; clone size: -; J gene: TRBJ2-5; D gene: TRBD1; V gene: TRBV18; CDR3 protein: CASSRQGETQYF; CDR3 DNA: TGTGCCAGCTCCCGACAGGGAGAGACCCAGTACTTC
CDR3 length: 14; clone size: few; J gene: TRBJ1-5; D gene: TRBD1; V gene: TRBV28; CDR3 protein: CASSVLGGGQPQHF; CDR3 DNA: TGTGCCAGCAGTGTCCTAGGGGGCGGTCAGCCCCAGCATTTT
CDR3 length: 14; clone size: -; J gene: TRBJ1-1; D gene: -; V gene: TRBV13; CDR3 protein: CASSLRGAGTEAFF; CDR3 DNA: TGTGCCAGCAGCTTACGGGGGGCCGGCACTGAAGCTTTCTTT
CDR3 length: 13; clone size: -; J gene: TRBJ2-3; D gene: -; V gene: TRBV13; CDR3 protein: CASSLGSGDTQYF; CDR3 DNA: TGTGCCAGCAGCTTAGGTTCGGGTGATACGCAGTATTTT
CDR3 length: 15; clone size: -; J gene: TRBJ2-5; D gene: TRBD1; V gene: TRBV9; CDR3 protein: CASSVARTGGETQYF; CDR3 DNA: TGTGCCAGCAGCGTAGCAAGGACAGGCGGGGAGACCCAGTACTTC
CDR3 length: 13; clone size: few; J gene: TRBJ2-7; D gene: -; V gene: TRBV11-2; CDR3 protein: CASSLRRDYEQYF; CDR3 DNA: TGTGCCAGCAGCTTAAGACGGGACTACGAGCAGTACTTC
CDR3 length: 13; clone size: -; J gene: TRBJ1-1; D gene: -; V gene: TRBV10-3; CDR3 protein: CAITRRMNTEAFF; CDR3 DNA: TGTGCCATCACTAGACGGATGAACACTGAAGCTTTCTTT
CDR3 length: 14; clone size: few; J gene: TRBJ2-7; D gene: -; V gene: TRBV28; CDR3 protein: CASSPVGGVYEQYF; CDR3 DNA: TGTGCCAGCAGCCCGGTAGGGGGGGTCTACGAGCAGTACTTC
CDR3 length: 15; clone size: few; J gene: TRBJ2-7; D gene: TRBD2; V gene: TRBV19; CDR3 protein: CASNSGPGGARQQYF; CDR3 DNA: TGTGCCAGTAACTCCGGGCCGGGGGGGGCCCGACAGCAGTACTTC
CDR3 length: 15; clone size: once; J gene: TRBJ1-5; D gene: TRBD1; V gene: TRBV28; CDR3 protein: CASSPGQISNQPQHF; CDR3 DNA: TGTGCCAGCAGCCCGGGACAGATTAGCAATCAGCCCCAGCATTTT
CDR3 length: 18; clone size: few; J gene: TRBJ2-7; D gene: TRBD2; V gene: TRBV7-2; CDR3 protein: CASSLTSGRETASYEQYF; CDR3 DNA: TGTGCCAGCAGCTTGACTAGCGGGAGGGAGACGGCGTCCTACGAGCAGTACTTC
CDR3 length: 16; clone size: -; J gene: TRBJ2-2; D gene: -; V gene: TRBV6-2/TRBV6-3; CDR3 protein: CASSYSAGAGTGELFF; CDR3 DNA: TGTGCCAGCAGTTACTCGGCAGGGGCCGGCACCGGGGAGCTGTTTTTT
CDR3 length: 15; clone size: -; J gene: TRBJ2-5; D gene: -; V gene: TRBV7-2; CDR3 protein: CASSLGRLVGETQYF; CDR3 DNA: TGTGCCAGCAGCTTAGGGCGTTTGGTCGGGGAGACCCAGTACTTC
CDR3 length: 18; clone size: -; J gene: TRBJ1-3; D gene: -; V gene: TRBV7-9; CDR3 protein: CASSHHRGTSSSGNTIYF; CDR3 DNA: TGTGCCAGCAGCCACCATCGGGGTACCTCGAGCTCTGGAAACACCATATATTTT